This entry features one T cell receptor (beta chain) sequence. Its matching antigen is unknown. This record belongs to a study of shared clonotypes between healthy human individuals. Sequencing was at deep level. Profiling relied on immunoSEQ multiplex PCR, and the TCRdb table lists in-frame clones only, not all of them. The sample shows 950,000 to 1,100,000 clones, 75% to 85% of them seen only once. Study-wide results and limits: Having only a few donors restricted how much genetic and exposure-history diversity was captured.

Trimming cost V 7 bases and J 11 bases, with 19 bases left between them. Germline V lookup: CDR1 MNHNS, CDR2 SASEGT. This CDR3 has 13 amino acids. The source of this sequence is a young man in good health. Some clones in this sample may be carry-over from other donors' samples. The genes are TRBV6-1 and TRBJ2-3; a weak D match, TRBD2 (6 bases). Specimen: memory CD4+ T cells from PBMCs. Sample subset: CD45RA-negative fraction. The CDR3 protein is CASNPWTQGGQYF. The CDR3, as DNA: TGTGCCAGCAATCCGTGGACCCAGGGAGGGCAGTATTTT.